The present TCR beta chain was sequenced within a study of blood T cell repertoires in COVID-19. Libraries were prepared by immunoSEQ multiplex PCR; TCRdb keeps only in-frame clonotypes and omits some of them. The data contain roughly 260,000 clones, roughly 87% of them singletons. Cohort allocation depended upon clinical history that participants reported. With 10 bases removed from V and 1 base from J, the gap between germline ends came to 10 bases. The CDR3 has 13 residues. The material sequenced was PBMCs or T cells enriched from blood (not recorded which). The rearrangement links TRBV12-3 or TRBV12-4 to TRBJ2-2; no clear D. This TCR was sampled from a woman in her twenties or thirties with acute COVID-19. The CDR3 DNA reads TGTGCCACGCAGAACAGGAACACCGGGGAGCTGTTTTTT. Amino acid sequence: CATQNRNTGELFF.